The clone carrying this T cell receptor beta chain appeared a few times. First-strand cDNA used TRAV- and TRBV-specific primers, covering alpha and beta chains. With a constant-region primer and a V-primer adapter, TCRs were subjected to approximately 18 PCR cycles of amplification. Via MiXCR, TCRdb re-called the reads, giving one row per CDR3 protein. The repertoire holds tens of thousands of distinct CDR3 sequences, about a sixth seen once, with less than 3% in the top ten. J was trimmed by 7 bases and V by 5 bases; bases with no gene match: 14. Germline V gene lookup returns CDR1 MNHEY and CDR2 SMNVEV (reference sequence). The CDR3 is 17 amino acids. Noted time point: before trial treatment. Every donor was treated with nivolumab, ipilimumab, aspirin, low-dose cyclophosphamide and also low-dose radiotherapy. The data derive from a study of low-dose radiotherapy and immunotherapy resistance in tumors. Overall study context: Each fraction for Cohort 1 was 0.5 Gy, given every 2 weeks, and the total came to 6.5 Gy. Patients received 300 mg of oral aspirin each day across four cycles, commencing on cycle 1 day 1.

This chain links TRBV27 with TRBJ1-6; 7 positions match TRBD1. This TCR was recovered from a male donor with prostate cancer. Sequencing was performed on PBMCs, taken before treatment. The CDR3: CASSPHPPGQRNSPLHF. DNA of the CDR3: TGTGCCAGCAGTCCCCACCCCCCGGGACAGAGGAATTCACCCCTCCACTTT.